The present T cell receptor (beta chain) was sequenced within a study of blood T cell repertoires in COVID-19. Turning to the study itself: T cells, B-cell-depleted T cells, or PBMCs supplied cDNA or gDNA.

Germline assignment: CDR1 LGHDT and CDR2 YNNKEL (reference sequence). This CDR3 region has 14 residues. Deletions cut 1 base from V and 0 bases from J, with 6 bases between. As processed by the authors: Amplification of reference gene primers was used by the study to estimate nucleated cell counts. Sequencing used immunoSEQ multiplex PCR; TCRdb keeps in-frame clones, though not all of them. From that table come the V and J calls and clone size; the DNA was used to work out D and trimming. The sample includes around 260,000 clones, about 87% of them seen just once. This rearrangement joins TRBV3-1 (or the pseudogene TRBV3-2) to TRBJ2-5; D not resolved. The sequencing input was peripheral blood. This sequence was found in an older woman with COVID-19, enrolled during active disease. CDR3 loop: CASSQGPYQETQYF. The CDR3 nucleotides read TGTGCCAGCAGCCAAGGGCCGTACCAAGAGACCCAGTACTTC.